This T cell receptor (beta chain) was recovered during a study of T-cell memory formation after mild COVID-19. V was shortened by 0 bases and J by 7 bases, with 9 bases between the two germline ends. The CDR3 loop spans 14 amino acids. The germline V gene has CDR1 SNHLY and CDR2 FYNNEI. TCRdb itself ran the 5' RACE reads through MiXCR, one entry per CDR3 protein. The sample records 250,000 or so distinct CDR3 sequences, roughly 10% being singletons. This clonotype originated in a man aged 18 to 35 who had mild COVID-19 (a few samples of this study predate the infection). Cell type and time point are not known. V is TRBV2 and J is TRBJ2-2; D call uncertain. Sequencing used PBMCs or a T cell subset sorted from them (not recorded which). As DNA, the CDR3 is TGTGCCAGCAGTGAAGCGCTTACGATCGGGGAGCTGTTTTTT. Translated: CASSEALTIGELFF.